This T cell receptor (beta chain) was found in a study of blood T cell repertoires in COVID-19. Study as a whole: Acute and convalescent COVID-19 samples came from the United States, Italy and Spain. In each case, the material was cDNA or gDNA derived from T cells, B-cell-depleted T cells, or PBMCs.

Germline V gene sequence: CDR1 SEHNR, CDR2 FQNEAQ (reference sequence). Trimming took off 7 bases at V and 0 bases at J, with 19 bases between the two ends. This CDR3 is built from 17 residues. The table came from immunoSEQ multiplex PCR; TCRdb's copy has only in-frame clones and leaves some out. Among about 400,000 clones listed, around nine tenths were seen once. Recruitment covered about two dozen US areas and drew participants whose ages spanned roughly 18 to 89 years. V usage is TRBV7-9 and J usage is TRBJ2-1, with a weak D call TRBD2 (5 bases). This sequence was found in a woman in her 30s who had recovered from COVID-19. Sequencing was performed on PBMCs or T cells enriched from blood (not recorded which). The chain's CDR3 is CASNTPPGSSSYNEQFF. In DNA form, the CDR3 reads TGTGCCAGCAACACCCCGCCGGGATCGAGCTCCTACAATGAGCAGTTCTTC.